The 27 T cell receptor beta chains below were found in one sample sequenced in a study of read filtering for tumor transcriptome and immune sequencing. The library was built from around 0.4 ug RNA with molecular barcoded adaptors for alpha/delta and beta/gamma chains. One entry per CDR3 protein, called by TCRdb with MiXCR from the reads. The data hold about 35,000 distinct CDR3 sequences, with 14% observed a single time. Sequencing was done on a sample of a population of CD138-negative cells sorted from bone marrow. All receptors come from a donor at least 40 years old with multiple myeloma.

A remark on this clonotype: This sequence is one base from a far larger clone and is likely a read error. The CDR3 bases are TGTGCCAGCAGCCCCCGGACAGGGGCAGGCGGGGAGCTGCTTTTT. Translation gives CASSPRTGAGGELLF. The chain recombines TRBV3-2 with TRBJ2-2; the table's D call of TRBD1 was not tested on the DNA. TRBV3-2 has pseudogene status. This CDR3 comprises 15 residues.

V usage is TRBV20-1 and J usage is TRBJ1-1; tentative D call: TRBD1 (6 bases). The CDR3 is 12 residues long. Looked up from germline, CDR1 is DFQATT and CDR2 is SNEGSKA (reference sequence). The V end was cut by 6 bases, the J end by 11 bases, with 19 bases between. DNA of the CDR3: TGCAGTGCCCATGAAGGGGGGATCTTGGCTTTCTTT. It is translated as CSAHEGGILAFF.

This clonotype was seen a single time. A much larger clonotype is one base distant, so this may be a read error. V gene TRBV5-1 combines with J gene TRBJ2-5; 8 bases fit TRBD2. Germline V CDR1 and CDR2: SGHRS, YFSETQ. V was clipped by 3 bases and J by 5 bases; unmatched bases: 15. The CDR3 sequence is 17 residues long. CDR3 DNA sequence: TGCGCCAGCAGCTGGGAGACTATCGGGAGGGCCAAGGAGACCCAGTACTTC. It specifies CASSWETIGRAKETQYF.

In this sample, this clonotype turned up many times. The V call is TRBV3-1, the J call TRBJ2-1, with 8 bases fitting TRBD2. With V trimmed by 5 bases and J by 7 bases, 10 bases remained unmatched. Germline CDR1 reads LGHDT; CDR2 reads YNNKEL (reference sequence). The CDR3 is made up of 15 amino acids. CDR3 nucleotide sequence: TGTGCCAGCAGCTTTCAGGGACTAGTGGGGAATGAGCAGTTCTTC. It translates to CASSFQGLVGNEQFF.

The sample holds many counts of this clonotype. The V and J genes are TRBV6-1 and TRBJ2-1, with TRBD1 matching over 10 bases. Per germline, CDR1 MNHNS and CDR2 SASEGT. After removal of 7 bases from V and 4 bases from J, the junction contained 7 bases not matched to a gene. This CDR3 is 15 amino acids long. CDR3 coding DNA: TGTGCCAGCAACGTGGACAGGGGGGCTTACAATGAGCAGTTCTTC. Translating it yields CASNVDRGAYNEQFF.

Here the CDR3 reads CAISGEYEQYF. The DNA for the CDR3 is TGTGCCATCAGTGGGGAGTACGAGCAGTACTTC. V gene TRBV10-3 combines with J gene TRBJ2-7; maybe TRBD2 (5 bases). CDR3 length equals 11 residues. Germline assignment: CDR1 ENHRY and CDR2 SYGVKD. With 4 bases removed from V and 4 bases from J, the gap between germline ends came to 5 bases.

This clonotype is deemed medium-sized. J is TRBJ2-1 and V is TRBV20-1, with D unresolved. In germline, CDR1 is DFQATT, CDR2 SNEGSKA (reference sequence). This CDR3 has 12 amino acids. Between the trimmed V and J ends, which lost 2 bases and 10 bases, there was a span of 12 bases. The CDR3 loop is CSARYPGREQFF. In DNA form, the CDR3 reads TGCAGTGCTAGATACCCAGGCCGAGAGCAGTTCTTC.

The table lists this clonotype with a few counts. This chain joins TRBV10-1 and TRBJ1-1; D unresolved. Germline CDR1 WNHNN, CDR2 SYGVQD (reference sequence). The V end was cut by 4 bases, the J end by 3 bases, with 9 bases between. This CDR3 is 13 amino acids long. The CDR3 region is CASSGVVDTEAFF. Here the CDR3 DNA reads TGCGCCAGCAGTGGGGTCGTGGACACTGAAGCTTTCTTT.

There are a few counts of this clonotype. This may come from a read error, since a much larger clone is one base off. This rearrangement joins TRBV5-4 to TRBJ1-1, with TRBD1 as a possible D gene (5 bases). Germline V CDR1 and CDR2: SGHNT, YYREEE (reference sequence). The CDR3 is 14 amino acids. The chain's CDR3 is CACSLREGSSEAFF. The CDR3 nucleotides read TGTGCCTGCAGCTTGCGCGAGGGGTCTTCTGAAGCTTTCTTT.

This clonotype is medium-sized within its sample. V usage is TRBV5-1 and J usage is TRBJ2-3, with D unresolved. The V end was cut by 0 bases, the J end by 0 bases, with 5 bases between. CDR3 length: 14 amino acids. In germline, CDR1 is SGHRS, CDR2 YFSETQ. The CDR3 DNA sequence: TGCGCCAGCAGCTTGGATGATAGCACAGATACGCAGTATTTT. This encodes CASSLDDSTDTQYF.

This clonotype was counted ten times or more. The V gene is TRBV20-1, the J gene TRBJ1-5; TRBD1 might be the D (6 bases). Germline V gene lookup returns CDR1 DFQATT and CDR2 SNEGSKA (reference sequence). Trimming removed 7 bases from V and 4 bases from J, with 14 bases in between. The CDR3 runs to 13 residues. DNA of the CDR3: TGCAGTGGGAGGGGGTTCGGTAATCAGCCCCAGCATTTT. It translates to CSGRGFGNQPQHF.

This clonotype was picked up many times. CDR3 DNA: TGTGCCATCAGTGACAACTGGGGTCGGACCGGGGAGCTGTTTTTT. It is translated as CAISDNWGRTGELFF. The genes are TRBV10-3 and TRBJ2-2; no clear D gene. This CDR3 has 15 amino acids. With 3 bases removed from V and 5 bases from J, the gap between germline ends came to 13 bases. Germline CDR1 reads ENHRY; CDR2 reads SYGVKD.

This clonotype came up many times. The chain is built from TRBV14 and TRBJ2-5, with 7 bases lining up with TRBD1. There are 11 residues in the CDR3. CDR1 and CDR2 from the germline V gene are SGHDN and FVKESK. The trim removed 8 bases at V and 12 bases at J, leaving 9 bases unmatched. The chain's CDR3 is CASGTRGHEYF. The CDR3 DNA follows: TGTGCCAGCGGCACAAGGGGGCACGAGTACTTC.

This clonotype showed up just a few times. One end of the junction varies from germline; a read error may be responsible. The chain recombines TRBV20-1 with TRBJ2-1, with TRBD2 matching over 10 bases. This CDR3 spans 18 amino acids. The germline V gene has CDR1 DFQATT and CDR2 SNEGSKA (reference sequence). The CDR3 coding sequence is TGCAGTGCTAGAGCGGGACTAGCGAGGGGGACCTCCTACAGTGAGCAGTTCTTC. Residues: CSARAGLARGTSYSEQFF.

This clonotype was recorded many times. The V gene is TRBV5-6, the J gene TRBJ1-2; weak D call: TRBD1 (5 bases). Germline loops: CDR1 SGHDT, CDR2 YYEEEE. The CDR3 has 13 amino acids. V lost 5 bases, J lost 2 bases, and 10 bases lay in between. Here the CDR3 reads CASRTRQNYGYTF. The CDR3 region has the DNA TGTGCCAGCAGAACCCGACAGAACTATGGCTACACCTTC. Full variable domain (outside the CDR3, taken from reference TRBV5-6 and TRBJ1-2): DAGVTQSPTHLIKTRGQQVTLRCSPKSGHDTVSWYQQALGQGPQFIFQYYEEEERQRGNFPDRFSGHQFPNYSSELNVNALLLGDSALYLCASRTRQNYGYTFGSGTRLTVV.

On this clonotype: The conserved final phenylalanine or tryptophan is absent from the CDR3, which likely points to a read error. The V gene is TRBV7-9, the J gene TRBJ2-5; D not resolved. The CDR3 is 14 amino acids. Germline CDR1 and CDR2: SEHNR and FQNEAQ (reference sequence). CDR3: CASSLTGNQETQYS. CDR3 coding DNA: TGTGCCAGCAGCTTAACCGGAAACCAAGAGACGCAGTACTCC.

This rearrangement joins TRBV7-9 to TRBJ1-3; 8 nucleotides align to TRBD1. In germline, CDR1 is SEHNR, CDR2 FQNEAQ (reference sequence). V dropped 6 bases and J dropped 6; count of bases not matched to a gene: 7. CDR3 length equals 14 residues. The CDR3 coding sequence is TGTGCCAGCAGTCCCGGGACAGGAGAAAACACCATATATTTT. It encodes CASSPGTGENTIYF. Full variable domain (rest looked up from reference TRBV7-9 and TRBJ1-3): DTGVSQNPRHKITKRGQNVTFRCDPISEHNRLYWYRQTLGQGPEFLTYFQNEAQLEKSRLLSDRFSAERPKGSFSTLEIQRTEQGDSAMYLCASSPGTGENTIYFGEGSWLTVV.

This clonotype has more than one count but fewer than ten. This chain links TRBV7-9 with TRBJ2-1; 8 bases match TRBD2. Germline assignment: CDR1 SEHNR and CDR2 FQNEAQ (reference sequence). The J segment lost 8 bases and the V segment lost 1 base, leaving 13 bases of the junction unmatched. The CDR3 length is 17 residues. The CDR3 spells CASSLVTSVSLKDEQFF. The CDR3 DNA is TGTGCCAGCAGCTTAGTGACTAGCGTGAGCTTAAAGGATGAGCAGTTCTTC.

In its sample, this clonotype was seen many times. The chain uses TRBV6-1 and TRBJ2-5; D ambiguous. V lost 5 bases to trimming and J lost 5 bases, with 6 bases between them. Germline CDR1 MNHNS, CDR2 SASEGT. The CDR3 is made up of 11 amino acids. The DNA of the CDR3 is TGTGCCAGCAGTCCCATGGAGACCCAGTACTTC. Translating gives CASSPMETQYF.

This clonotype was recorded a few times. At one end, the junction sequence differs from germline, possibly due to a read error. The CDR3 DNA sequence: TGTGCCAGCAGCTCGAGGGCTAGCTCCTACGATGAGCAGTTCTTC. Translation gives CASSSRASSYDEQFF. The V and J genes are TRBV11-3 and TRBJ2-1, with D perhaps matching TRBD2 (5 bases). Per germline, CDR1 SGHNT and CDR2 YENEEA. The CDR3 runs to 15 residues.

This clonotype has ten or more counts. The genes are TRBV7-3 and TRBJ2-3, with 11 bases identical to TRBD1. CDR3 size: 16 residues. Trimming took 4 bases from V and 8 from J; bases not matched to a gene: 11. CDR1 and CDR2 from the germline V gene are SGHTA and FQGTGA. DNA for the CDR3: TGTGCCAGCAGCTCCCCCAGCGGACAGGGGGCAGGTACGCAGTATTTT. Encoded protein: CASSSPSGQGAGTQYF.

This clonotype was counted a few times. The chain couples TRBV4-1 to TRBJ1-1; 7 bases are a match to TRBD1. Trimming cost V 8 bases and J 0 bases; bases outside gene matches: 9. The CDR3 loop spans 15 amino acids. Germline loops: CDR1 MGHRA, CDR2 YSYEKL. CDR3 bases: TGCGCCAGCGGCTCACAGGGGACGATGAACACTGAAGCTTTCTTT. Protein: CASGSQGTMNTEAFF.

In the case of this clonotype: It differs at one base from a far larger clone, so likely a read error. This CDR3 is CASSLGAGSYNGQFF. The CDR3 coding sequence is TGTGCCAGCAGCTTAGGAGCGGGATCATACAATGGGCAGTTCTTC. The chain couples TRBV11-2 to TRBJ2-1; 7 nucleotides match TRBD2. CDR1 SGHAT and CDR2 FQNNGV come from the germline V gene. The CDR3 consists of 15 residues.

This clonotype was recorded a few times. The chain links TRBV30 to TRBJ1-1, with a weak D call TRBD1 (5 bases). V lost 1 base to trimming and J lost 0 bases, with 15 bases between them. Germline values: CDR1 GTSNPN, CDR2 SVGIG (reference sequence). The CDR3 runs to 16 residues. The CDR3 here is CAWSAWGRGMNTEAFF. The CDR3 nucleotides are TGTGCCTGGAGTGCCTGGGGCCGAGGCATGAACACTGAAGCTTTCTTT.

This clonotype appeared a few times. The J gene is TRBJ1-1, the V gene TRBV5-1; no definite D call. Germline-derived CDR1 and CDR2 are SGHRS and YFSETQ. The CDR3 is made up of 14 amino acids. V lost 4 bases, J lost 2 bases, and 12 bases lay in between. The CDR3 DNA is TGCGCCAGCAGCACGGAGGTCGATAACACTGAAGCTTTCTTT. This encodes CASSTEVDNTEAFF.

The table lists this clonotype with many counts. The CDR3 sequence: CASSSRGYQPQHF. The CDR3 coding sequence is TGTGCCAGCAGTTCCAGGGGTTATCAGCCCCAGCATTTT. This rearrangement joins TRBV12-3 or TRBV12-4 to TRBJ1-5; TRBD1 is a possible D gene (6 bases). The CDR3 length is 13 residues. With 4 bases removed from V and 5 bases from J, the gap between germline ends came to 9 bases.

The chain links TRBV3-1 to TRBJ1-3; 10 bases map to TRBD1. This CDR3 contains 19 residues. The germline gives CDR1 LGHDT, CDR2 YNNKEL (reference sequence). J lost 0 bases, V lost 4 bases, and 12 bases had no gene match. This chain's CDR3 is CASSPRDRGPLGSGNTIYF. CDR3 nucleotide sequence: TGTGCCAGCAGCCCCCGGGACAGGGGCCCTCTGGGCTCTGGAAACACCATATATTTT.